The clone carrying this T cell receptor beta chain was seen a single time. No antigen is known for it. Blood replicates held 0.5 ug DNA, tumor or normal breast about 1.5 ug, two each. The table came from immunoSEQ multiplex PCR; TCRdb's copy has only in-frame clones and leaves some out. The table lists about 19,000 clones, over 70% of them singletons. Germline values: CDR1 GTSNPN, CDR2 SVGIG (reference sequence). J was trimmed by 2 bases and V by 0 bases; bases with no gene match: 14. The CDR3 sequence is 19 residues long. The data belong to a study of early stage breast cancer tumors. The overall study: Most of the 16 invasive tumors were ER+, PR+ and HER2-. Roughly 9.4-fold was the mean read coverage per sample. Study results and caveats: In 14 of 16 patients, blood comparison separated tumor from normal breast.

The V and J genes are TRBV30 and TRBJ2-3; 10 nucleotides align to TRBD2. The receptor's source is a person in their 70s with breast cancer. The source material was blood. The CDR3 loop reads CAWSVISRLAGVSTDTQYF. CDR3 nucleotides: TGTGCCTGGAGTGTAATATCTCGGCTAGCGGGGGTCTCCACAGATACGCAGTATTTT.